These 32 T cell receptor beta chains share one sample of origin, sequenced in a study of T cells expressing NK-cell markers. No DNA is given; TCRdb re-called the 5' RACE reads and lists each CDR3 protein once. With 350,000 to 400,000 distinct CDR3 sequences in the sample, the ten largest clones hold about 10%. The sequenced sample was blood T cells: a sorted CD56 or NKG2C T cell subset, CD4+ or CD8+ T cells, or bulk PBMC T cells (not recorded which). The receptors shown here come from a woman aged 50 to 60 in good health.

The genes are TRBV24-1 and TRBJ2-2; TCRdb's D call, TRBD1, is unchecked because there is no DNA. The CDR3 loop spans 15 amino acids. CDR1 is KGHDR and CDR2 is SFDVKD in the germline V gene. The CDR3: CATSAPTGYTGELFF.

The chain carries TRBV3-1 and TRBJ2-3; TCRdb picks TRBD1, but there is no DNA to check that call. The CDR3 totals 14 residues. The germline gives CDR1 LGHDT, CDR2 YNNKEL (reference sequence). CDR3 amino acids: CASSQGPGSDTQYF.

The chain uses TRBV7-8 and TRBJ1-2. The length of the CDR3 is 14 residues. Germline V gives CDR1 SGHVS, CDR2 FQNEAQ. CDR3 in amino acids: CASSFQVANYGYTF.

CDR3 residues: CASSVPGQSHTEAFF. The chain has TRBV7-2 and TRBJ1-1; absent DNA, TCRdb's TRBD1 call cannot be checked. The CDR3 consists of 15 residues. In germline, CDR1 is SGHTA, CDR2 FQGNSA. Based on the CDR3 plus reference TRBV7-2 and TRBJ1-1, the full variable domain is GAGVSQSPSNKVTEKGKDVELRCDPISGHTALYWYRQSLGQGLEFLIYFQGNSAPDKSGLPSDRFSAERTGGSVSTLTIQRTQQEDSAVYLCASSVPGQSHTEAFFGQGTRLTVV.

V is TRBV10-3 and J is TRBJ2-2; the D call of TRBD1 rests on TCRdb alone, since no DNA is present to check it. This CDR3 is built from 16 residues. CDR1 is ENHRY, CDR2 SYGVKD, per germline. CDR3 region: CAISGGTTKDTGELFF.

The chain carries TRBV20-1 and TRBJ2-1; checking the TCRdb D call of TRBD1 is not possible without DNA. Germline V CDR1 and CDR2: DFQATT, SNEGSKA (reference sequence). This CDR3 has 15 residues. CDR3 in amino acids: CSATRDRGSGNEQFF.

This chain links TRBV5-1 with TRBJ1-2; TCRdb proposes TRBD1, but this gene call is untestable without DNA. CDR3 length: 14 amino acids. Germline V lookup: CDR1 SGHRS, CDR2 YFSETQ. The CDR3 sequence is CASSFGTGSNGYTF.

The J gene is TRBJ2-1, the V gene TRBV3-1; TCRdb lists TRBD2, though no DNA is available to test this call. CDR3 length: 20 amino acids. Looked up from germline, CDR1 is LGHDT and CDR2 is YNNKEL (reference sequence). CDR3 sequence reads: CASSQERVRVAGDRVGEQFF.

This sequence joins TRBV9 and TRBJ2-7; the D gene TCRdb calls, TRBD1, cannot be checked with no DNA. Germline V gene sequence: CDR1 SGDLS, CDR2 YYNGEE. The CDR3 loop spans 14 amino acids. CDR3 sequence reads: CASSIEQEDYEQYF. The variable domain in full, with the rest retrieved from reference TRBV9 and TRBJ2-7, is DSGVTQTPKHLITATGQRVTLRCSPRSGDLSVYWYQQSLDQGLQFLIQYYNGEERAKGNILERFSAQQFPDLHSELNLSSLELGDSALYFCASSIEQEDYEQYFGPGTRLTVT.

The chain employs TRBV9 and TRBJ2-2; TCRdb reports TRBD1, a call that lacks DNA to check it against. This CDR3 is 14 amino acids long. Looked up from germline, CDR1 is SGDLS and CDR2 is YYNGEE. The CDR3: CASSATGATGELFF. The variable domain in full, with the rest retrieved from reference TRBV9 and TRBJ2-2, is DSGVTQTPKHLITATGQRVTLRCSPRSGDLSVYWYQQSLDQGLQFLIQYYNGEERAKGNILERFSAQQFPDLHSELNLSSLELGDSALYFCASSATGATGELFFGEGSRLTVL.

This chain uses TRBV6-5 with TRBJ1-5; TCRdb gives TRBD1 as the D gene, but with no DNA this cannot be confirmed. The CDR3 extends over 15 amino acids. The germline CDR1 and CDR2 sequences are MNHEY and SVGAGI. The CDR3 here is CASSQDRASNQPQHF.

The V call is TRBV5-1, the J call TRBJ2-5; TCRdb's assignment of TRBD2 cannot be checked, as there is no DNA. This CDR3 contains 16 residues. Germline V gene lookup returns CDR1 SGHRS and CDR2 YFSETQ. CDR3 sequence: CASSWTSGRVFETQYF.

The rearrangement uses TRBV20-1 and TRBJ2-7; there is no DNA to check the TCRdb D call of TRBD1. Germline CDR1 and CDR2: DFQATT and SNEGSKA (reference sequence). The CDR3 totals 13 residues. CDR3 loop: CSAPQTGSYEQYF.

The chain's CDR3 is CASSLAMKGEQFF. The chain couples TRBV12-3 or TRBV12-4 to TRBJ2-1. CDR3 length equals 13 residues.

The chain carries TRBV6-2 or TRBV6-3 and TRBJ1-2; the TCRdb D gene call, TRBD1, has no DNA to confirm it. The germline V gene encodes CDR1 MNHEY and CDR2 SVGEGT. CDR3 length: 16 amino acids. CDR3 loop: CASSATGTGRRSGYTF.

This chain joins TRBV29-1 and TRBJ2-4; TCRdb lists TRBD1, though no DNA is available to test this call. Per germline, CDR1 SQVTM and CDR2 ANQGSEA. The CDR3 is made up of 15 amino acids. The CDR3 sequence is CSVASTGLAKNIQYF.

The V call is TRBV28, the J call TRBJ1-3. Per germline, CDR1 MDHEN and CDR2 SYDVKM. The CDR3 loop spans 15 amino acids. The CDR3 is CASSFTSSSGNTIYF.

The J gene is TRBJ2-2, the V gene TRBV5-6; as DNA is missing, the TRBD1 call by TCRdb cannot be tested. CDR1 and CDR2 (germline): SGHDT, YYEEEE. This CDR3 is built from 16 residues. The CDR3 is CASSLNSGLNTGELFF.

This sequence joins TRBV6-5 and TRBJ2-6. Germline V lookup: CDR1 MNHEY, CDR2 SVGAGI. The CDR3 length is 12 residues. CDR3 region: CASSSGANVLTF.

The chain employs TRBV7-9 and TRBJ2-7; TCRdb indicates TRBD1, and absent DNA this call remains unverified. The CDR3 length is 15 residues. Germline loops: CDR1 SEHNR, CDR2 FQNEAQ (reference sequence). The CDR3 loop reads CASSEQTGSTYEQYF.

The V call is TRBV2, the J call TRBJ2-5; the D call of TRBD1 rests on TCRdb alone, since no DNA is present to check it. CDR3 length: 15 residues. Germline loops: CDR1 SNHLY, CDR2 FYNNEI. CDR3: CASSADTGTGETQYF.

The rearrangement links TRBV10-3 to TRBJ2-3; the TRBD2 assignment by TCRdb is unverifiable without DNA. This CDR3 region has 16 residues. In germline, CDR1 is ENHRY, CDR2 SYGVKD. CDR3 region: CAISVSGSYTTDTQYF.

This chain links TRBV4-2 with TRBJ2-2; TCRdb lists TRBD1, though no DNA is available to test this call. The CDR3 has 18 residues. Germline V gives CDR1 LGHNA, CDR2 YNFKEQ. The CDR3 is CASSQDVLGSPPPGELFF.

This chain connects TRBV12-3 or TRBV12-4 to TRBJ2-1. CDR3 length: 14 amino acids. CDR3 amino acids: CASSSSGQVNEQFF.

The rearrangement uses TRBV5-1 and TRBJ2-2; the D gene TCRdb calls, TRBD1, cannot be checked with no DNA. The germline gives CDR1 SGHRS, CDR2 YFSETQ. The CDR3 covers 14 residues. The CDR3 spells CASSEGQGTGELFF.

CDR3 sequence: CASSGGLAGMAEQFF. The chain couples TRBV9 to TRBJ2-1; the D call from TCRdb, TRBD2, cannot be confirmed without DNA. The CDR3 spans 15 residues. Germline loops: CDR1 SGDLS, CDR2 YYNGEE.

The CDR3 loop reads CASSLDQGARSPLHF. The rearrangement uses TRBV7-6 and TRBJ1-6; TCRdb's assignment of TRBD1 cannot be checked, as there is no DNA. CDR1 is SGHVS, CDR2 FNYEAQ, per germline. The CDR3 has 15 amino acids.

V is TRBV19 and J is TRBJ2-7; TCRdb names TRBD1, which stays unverified in the absence of DNA. CDR3 size: 13 residues. Germline V gene data show CDR1 as LNHDA and CDR2 as SQIVND (reference sequence). CDR3 loop: CASSPGTGVEQYF. The full variable domain, completed using reference TRBV19 and TRBJ2-7, is DGGITQSPKYLFRKEGQNVTLSCEQNLNHDAMYWYRQDPGQGLRLIYYSQIVNDFQKGDIAEGYSVSREKKESFPLTVTSAQKNPTAFYLCASSPGTGVEQYFGPGTRLTVT.

This rearrangement joins TRBV5-1 to TRBJ2-3; TCRdb outputs TRBD1, but without DNA this stays unchecked. The germline V gene has CDR1 SGHRS and CDR2 YFSETQ. The CDR3 consists of 15 residues. The CDR3 loop reads CASSLDQGVTDTQYF. The variable domain in full, completed from reference TRBV5-1 and TRBJ2-3, reads KAGVTQTPRYLIKTRGQQVTLSCSPISGHRSVSWYQQTPGQGLQFLFEYFSETQRNKGNFPGRFSGRQFSNSRSEMNVSTLELGDSALYLCASSLDQGVTDTQYFGPGTRLTVL.

V and J are TRBV20-1 and TRBJ1-2; TCRdb names TRBD1, which stays unverified in the absence of DNA. Looked up from germline, CDR1 is DFQATT and CDR2 is SNEGSKA (reference sequence). The CDR3 is 17 amino acids. Here the CDR3 reads CSASGQGRHNTNYGYTF.

The chain links TRBV21-1 to TRBJ2-1; lacking DNA, the TRBD1 call made by TCRdb goes unchecked. TRBV21-1 is noted as a pseudogene. CDR3 length: 16 residues. This CDR3 reads CASSIRGRQGRDEQFF.

J is TRBJ2-1 and V is TRBV18; TCRdb lists TRBD2, though no DNA is available to test this call. The CDR3 is made up of 14 amino acids. Germline CDR1 reads KGHSH; CDR2 reads LQKENI. The CDR3 spells CASSPGRNYNEQFF.